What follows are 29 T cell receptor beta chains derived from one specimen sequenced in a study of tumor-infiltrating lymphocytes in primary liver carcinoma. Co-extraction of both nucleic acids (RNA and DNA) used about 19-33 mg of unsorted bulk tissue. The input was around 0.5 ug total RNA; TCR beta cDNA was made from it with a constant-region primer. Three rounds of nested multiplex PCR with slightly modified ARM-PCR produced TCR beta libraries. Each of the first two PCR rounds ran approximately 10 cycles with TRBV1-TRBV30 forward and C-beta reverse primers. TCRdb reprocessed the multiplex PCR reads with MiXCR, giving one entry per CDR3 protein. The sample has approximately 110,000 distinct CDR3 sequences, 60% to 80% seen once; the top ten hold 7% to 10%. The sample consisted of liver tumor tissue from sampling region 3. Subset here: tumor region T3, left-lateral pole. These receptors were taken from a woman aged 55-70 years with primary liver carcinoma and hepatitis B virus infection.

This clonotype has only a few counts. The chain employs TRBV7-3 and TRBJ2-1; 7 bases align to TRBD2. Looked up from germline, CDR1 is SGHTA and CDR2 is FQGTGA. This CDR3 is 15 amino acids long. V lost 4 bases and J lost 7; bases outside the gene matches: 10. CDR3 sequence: CASSSHAGVSNEQFF. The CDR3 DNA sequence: TGTGCCAGCAGCTCCCACGCGGGAGTCTCGAATGAGCAGTTCTTC.

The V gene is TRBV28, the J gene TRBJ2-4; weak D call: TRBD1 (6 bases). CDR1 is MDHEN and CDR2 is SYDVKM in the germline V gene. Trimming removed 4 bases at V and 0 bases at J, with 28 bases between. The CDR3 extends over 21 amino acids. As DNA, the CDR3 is TGTGCCAGCAGTTCCCGTACATTCGTTCCAGAGGGACAATTAGCCAAAAACATTCAGTACTTC. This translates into CASSSRTFVPEGQLAKNIQYF.

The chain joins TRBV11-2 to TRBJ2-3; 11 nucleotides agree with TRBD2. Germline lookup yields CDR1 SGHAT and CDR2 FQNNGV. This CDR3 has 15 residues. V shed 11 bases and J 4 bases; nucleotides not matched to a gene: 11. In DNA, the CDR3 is TGTGCCGACAGCCCCGGACTAGCGGGCCCAGATACGCAGTATTTT. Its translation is CADSPGLAGPDTQYF.

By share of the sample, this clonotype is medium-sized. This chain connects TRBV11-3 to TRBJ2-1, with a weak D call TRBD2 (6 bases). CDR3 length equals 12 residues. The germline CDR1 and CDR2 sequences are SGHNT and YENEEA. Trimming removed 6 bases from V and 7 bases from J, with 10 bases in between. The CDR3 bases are TGTGCCAGCAGATCGGGGGTGAATGAGCAGTTCTTC. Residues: CASRSGVNEQFF.

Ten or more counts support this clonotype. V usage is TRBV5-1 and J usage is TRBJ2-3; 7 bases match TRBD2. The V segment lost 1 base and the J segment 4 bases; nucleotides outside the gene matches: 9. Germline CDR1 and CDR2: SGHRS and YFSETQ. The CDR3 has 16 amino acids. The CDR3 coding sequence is TGCGCCAGCAGCTTGTTGGCGGGAGCCGTCCCAGATACGCAGTATTTT. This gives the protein CASSLLAGAVPDTQYF.

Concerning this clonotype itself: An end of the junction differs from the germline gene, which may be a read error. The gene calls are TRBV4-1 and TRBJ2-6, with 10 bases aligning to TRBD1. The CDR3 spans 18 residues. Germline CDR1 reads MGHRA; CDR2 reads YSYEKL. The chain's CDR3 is CASSQGETGGGRANVLTF. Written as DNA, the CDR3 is TGCGCCAGCAGCCAAGGCGAGACAGGGGGCGGAAGGGCCAACGTCCTGACTTTT.

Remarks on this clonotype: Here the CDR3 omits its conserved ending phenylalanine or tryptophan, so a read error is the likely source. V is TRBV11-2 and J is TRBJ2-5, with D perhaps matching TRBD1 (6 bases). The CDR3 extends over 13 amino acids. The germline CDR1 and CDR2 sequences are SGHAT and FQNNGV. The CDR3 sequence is CASSPGQQEIQYL. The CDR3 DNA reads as TGTGCCAGCAGCCCTGGACAGCAAGAGATCCAGTACTTA.

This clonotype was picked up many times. Here the CDR3 reads CSVRNSDTEAFF. The CDR3 DNA is TGCAGCGTTAGGAATTCGGACACTGAAGCTTTCTTT. The V gene is TRBV29-1, the J gene TRBJ1-1; unclear D gene. CDR3 length equals 12 residues. Germline-derived CDR1 and CDR2 are SQVTM and ANQGSEA. The germline V and J ends were trimmed by 5 bases and 3 bases, with 10 bases remaining between them. The full variable domain, in which reference TRBV29-1 and TRBJ1-1 provide the parts outside the CDR3, is SAVISQKPSRDICQRGTSLTIQCQVDSQVTMMFWYRQQPGQSLTLIATANQGSEATYESGFVIDKFPISRPNLTFSTLTVSNMSPEDSSIYLCSVRNSDTEAFFGQGTRLTVV.

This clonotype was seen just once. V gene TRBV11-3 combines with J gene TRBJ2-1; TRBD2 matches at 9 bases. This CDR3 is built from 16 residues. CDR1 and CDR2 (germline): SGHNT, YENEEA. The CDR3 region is CPGSATSGGQYSEQFF. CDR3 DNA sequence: TGTCCCGGCAGCGCGACTAGCGGAGGCCAATACAGTGAACAGTTCTTC.

Here the CDR3 reads CASSLGSGHNEGFF. CDR3 nucleotides: TGTGCCAGCAGCTTGGGGTCGGGGCACAATGAGGGGTTCTTC. The rearrangement uses TRBV11-2 and TRBJ2-1, with D perhaps TRBD1 or TRBD2 (5 bases each). V shed 3 bases and J shed 15 bases, with 21 bases lying between them. Looked up from germline, CDR1 is SGHAT and CDR2 is FQNNGV. The CDR3 sequence is 14 residues long.

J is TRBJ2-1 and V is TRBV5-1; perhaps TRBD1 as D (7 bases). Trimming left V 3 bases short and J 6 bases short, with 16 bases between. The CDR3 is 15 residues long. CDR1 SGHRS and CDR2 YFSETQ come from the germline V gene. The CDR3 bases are TGCGCCAGCAGCTCCAGGGGGGAGGCGGGCAATGAGCAGTTCTTC. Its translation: CASSSRGEAGNEQFF.

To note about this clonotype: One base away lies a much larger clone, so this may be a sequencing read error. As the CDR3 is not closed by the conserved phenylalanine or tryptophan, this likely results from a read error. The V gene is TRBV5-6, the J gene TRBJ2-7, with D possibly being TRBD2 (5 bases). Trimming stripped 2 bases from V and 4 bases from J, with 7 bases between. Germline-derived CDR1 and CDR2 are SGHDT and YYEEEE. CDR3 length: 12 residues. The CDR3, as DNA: TGTGCCAGCAGCTTTGGGAGATACGAGCAGTACTTG. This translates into CASSFGRYEQYL.

CDR3 loop: CASSQSKAKNIRYF. The DNA of the CDR3 is TGTGCCAGCAGTCAAAGTAAAGCCAAAAACATTCGGTACTTC. This sequence joins TRBV21-1 and TRBJ2-4. TRBV21-1 is termed a pseudogene. The CDR3 has 14 amino acids.

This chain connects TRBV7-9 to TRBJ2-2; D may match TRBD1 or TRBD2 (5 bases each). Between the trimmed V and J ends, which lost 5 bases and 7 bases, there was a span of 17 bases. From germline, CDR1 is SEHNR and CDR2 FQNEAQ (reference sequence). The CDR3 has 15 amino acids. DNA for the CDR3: TGTGCCAGCAGCCGGGGCGTCAGGAGTAACGGGGAGCTGTTTTTT. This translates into CASSRGVRSNGELFF.

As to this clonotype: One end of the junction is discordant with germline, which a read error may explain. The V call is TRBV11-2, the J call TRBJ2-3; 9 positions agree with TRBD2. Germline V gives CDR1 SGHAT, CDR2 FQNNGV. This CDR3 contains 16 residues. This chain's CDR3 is CASSIFSGTSRDTQYF. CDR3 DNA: TGTGCCAGCAGCATATTCAGCGGGACTAGCAGAGATACGCAGTATTTT.

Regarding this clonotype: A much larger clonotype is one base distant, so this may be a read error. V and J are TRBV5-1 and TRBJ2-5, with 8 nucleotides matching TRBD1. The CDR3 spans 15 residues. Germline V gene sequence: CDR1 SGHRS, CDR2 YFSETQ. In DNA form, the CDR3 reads TGCGCCAACAGCGCAGGGGGCATCACCCAAGAGACCCAGTACTTC. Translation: CANSAGGITQETQYF.

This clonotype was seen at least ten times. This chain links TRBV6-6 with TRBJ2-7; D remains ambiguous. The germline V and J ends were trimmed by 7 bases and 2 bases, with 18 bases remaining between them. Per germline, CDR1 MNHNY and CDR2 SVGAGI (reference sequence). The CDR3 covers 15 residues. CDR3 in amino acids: CASMPEGSTPYEQYF. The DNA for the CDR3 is TGTGCCAGCATGCCCGAAGGTTCAACCCCCTACGAGCAGTACTTC.

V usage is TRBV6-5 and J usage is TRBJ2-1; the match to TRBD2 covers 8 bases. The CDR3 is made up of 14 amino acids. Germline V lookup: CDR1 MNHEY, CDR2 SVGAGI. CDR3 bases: TGTGTCAGTAGTTACGGACGGGAGGGGAATGAGCAGTTCTTC. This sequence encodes CVSSYGREGNEQFF.

DNA for the CDR3: TGTGCCAGTAGTCAGGGTACCGGCTACGAGCAGTACTTC. This gives the protein CASSQGTGYEQYF. The chain carries TRBV6-1 and TRBJ2-7; D perhaps matches TRBD1 (5 bases). The germline gives CDR1 MNHNS, CDR2 SASEGT. CDR3 length: 13 amino acids. V lost 9 bases, J lost 3 bases, and 15 bases lay in between.

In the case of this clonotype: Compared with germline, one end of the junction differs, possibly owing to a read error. The CDR3 region is CASSSSRAGGLVTDTQYF. The CDR3 DNA is TGTGCCAGTAGTTCCTCTCGTGCGGGAGGCCTCGTCACAGATACGCAGTATTTT. The chain links TRBV6-5 to TRBJ2-3, with 8 nucleotides matching TRBD2. Germline lookup yields CDR1 MNHEY and CDR2 SVGAGI. CDR3 length equals 18 residues.

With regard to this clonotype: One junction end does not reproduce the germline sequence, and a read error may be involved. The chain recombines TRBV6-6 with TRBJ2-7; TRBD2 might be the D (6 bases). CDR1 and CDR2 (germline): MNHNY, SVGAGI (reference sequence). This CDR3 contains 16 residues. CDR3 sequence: CTSWGTYGGTSHEQYF. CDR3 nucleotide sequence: TGTACCAGCTGGGGCACCTACGGCGGGACCTCCCACGAACAGTACTTC.

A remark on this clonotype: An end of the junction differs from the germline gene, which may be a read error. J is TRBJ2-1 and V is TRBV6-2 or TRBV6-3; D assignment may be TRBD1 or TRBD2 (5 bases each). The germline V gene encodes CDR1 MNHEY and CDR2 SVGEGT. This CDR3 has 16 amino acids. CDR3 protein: CVSSYRGSSSYNEQFF. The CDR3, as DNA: TGTGTCAGCAGTTACCGGGGCTCGAGCTCCTACAATGAGCAGTTCTTC.

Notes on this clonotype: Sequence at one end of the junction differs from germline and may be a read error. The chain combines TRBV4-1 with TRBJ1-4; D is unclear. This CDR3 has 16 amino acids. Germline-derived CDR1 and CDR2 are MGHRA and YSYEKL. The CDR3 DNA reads TGCGTCAGCAGCCAAGATCACGGGCCCCCTAATGAAAAACTGCTTTTT. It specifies CVSSQDHGPPNEKLLF.

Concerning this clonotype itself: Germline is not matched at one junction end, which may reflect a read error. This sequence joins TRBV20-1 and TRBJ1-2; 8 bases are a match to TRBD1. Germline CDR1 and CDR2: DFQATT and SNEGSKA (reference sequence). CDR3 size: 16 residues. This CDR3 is CSADLDRESSDYDYTF. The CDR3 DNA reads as TGCAGTGCCGACCTGGACAGGGAGTCGAGCGACTATGACTACACCTTC.

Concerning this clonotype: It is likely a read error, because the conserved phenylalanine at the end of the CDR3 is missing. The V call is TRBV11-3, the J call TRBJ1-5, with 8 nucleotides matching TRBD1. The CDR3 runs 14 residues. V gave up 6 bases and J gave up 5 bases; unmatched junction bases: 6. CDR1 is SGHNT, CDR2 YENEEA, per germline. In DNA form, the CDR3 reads TGTGCCAGCAGTCCAAGGACAGGGTATCAGCCCCAGCATTAT. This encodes CASSPRTGYQPQHY.

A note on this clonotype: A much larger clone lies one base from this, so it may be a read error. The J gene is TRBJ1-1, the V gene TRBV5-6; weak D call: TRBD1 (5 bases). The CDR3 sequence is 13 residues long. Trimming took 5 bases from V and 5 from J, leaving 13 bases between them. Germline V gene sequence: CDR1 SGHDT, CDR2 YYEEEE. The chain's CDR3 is CASRLAGTTEAFF. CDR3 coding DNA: TGTGCCAGCAGACTTGCAGGGACTACTGAAGCTTTCTTT.

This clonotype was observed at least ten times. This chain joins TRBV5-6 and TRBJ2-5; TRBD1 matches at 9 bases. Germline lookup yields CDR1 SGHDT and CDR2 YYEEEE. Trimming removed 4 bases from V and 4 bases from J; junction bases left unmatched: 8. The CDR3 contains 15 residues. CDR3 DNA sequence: TGTGCCAGCAGCGGACCCGGGACAGGGAGAGAGACCCAGTACTTC. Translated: CASSGPGTGRETQYF.

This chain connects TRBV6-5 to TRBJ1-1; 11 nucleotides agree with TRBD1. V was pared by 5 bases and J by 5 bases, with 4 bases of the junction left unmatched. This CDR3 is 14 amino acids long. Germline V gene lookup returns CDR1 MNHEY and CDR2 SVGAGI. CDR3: CASSRGQGVTEAFF. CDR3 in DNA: TGTGCCAGCAGTAGGGGACAGGGGGTGACTGAAGCTTTCTTT.

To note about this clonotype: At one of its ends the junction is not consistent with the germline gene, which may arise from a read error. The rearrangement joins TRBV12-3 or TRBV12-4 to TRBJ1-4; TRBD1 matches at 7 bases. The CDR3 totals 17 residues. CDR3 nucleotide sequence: TGTGCCAACAGTTTAGGTTTCGGGACAGCAACTAATGAAAAACTGTTTTTT. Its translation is CANSLGFGTATNEKLFF.